The T cell receptor beta chain described here comes from a study of OX40 agonist ivuxolimab in advanced cancers. Whole-study context: Patients received the agonistic anti-OX40 (CD134) antibody ivuxolimab.

Between the trimmed V and J ends, which lost 4 bases and 10 bases, there was a span of 20 bases. CDR3 length: 14 residues. The germline CDR1 and CDR2 sequences are GTSNPN and SVGIG (reference sequence). TCRdb keeps only in-frame clones here, not all; method: immunoSEQ multiplex PCR. Among tens of thousands of clones, over 75% were seen once, and the ten largest hold 2% to 3%. This clone was counted a single time. The J gene is TRBJ2-1, the V gene TRBV30; D might be TRBD1 or TRBD2, each matching 7 bases. This specimen was CD4+ or CD8+ T cells sorted from blood, taken in a trial of the OX40 agonist ivuxolimab. This receptor was identified in an adult with an advanced solid tumor such as melanoma, head and neck, liver or kidney cancer. CDR3 loop: CAWTYMTGREEQFF. The CDR3 DNA reads TGTGCCTGGACCTACATGACAGGGAGGGAAGAGCAGTTCTTC.